This is a list of T cell receptor beta chains from one sample in a study of shared clonotypes between healthy human individuals. Using immunoSEQ multiplex PCR, the repertoire was profiled, and TCRdb retains in-frame clones only, with some absent. The sample yields roughly 2.6 million clones, 90% to 95% seen once. Sequencing used naive CD4+ T cells sorted from blood. The receptors come from a man between 18 and 35 years old in good health. Both conserved end residues are part of each CDR3. The order of the fields is V gene, clone size, D gene, J gene, CDR3 DNA, CDR3 protein. The D gene is left open where the match is weak. Rows may omit the clone size; those that give it use once, few, many or a size class.

>TRBV4-2|.|TRBD2|TRBJ2-7
TGTGCCAGCAGCCAAGGAGCTAGCGGGGTCTCCTACGAGCAGTACTTC
CASSQGASGVSYEQYF
>TRBV15|.|.|TRBJ1-2
TGTGCCACCAGCAGAGATGCCGTCAGGCCAAACTATGGCTACACCTTC
CATSRDAVRPNYGYTF
>TRBV27|.|TRBD1|TRBJ2-7
TGTGCCAGCAGTTCAGAGGGACAGGGTCCTCTCGAGCAGTACTTC
CASSSEGQGPLEQYF
>TRBV6-5|.|.|TRBJ1-1
TGTGCCAGCAATCCCCCCGGGGCGGGGTACACTGAAGCTTTCTTT
CASNPPGAGYTEAFF
>TRBV10-1|.|TRBD1|TRBJ2-2
TGCGCCTGCGGGACAGGGAACACCGGGGAGCTGTTTTTT
CACGTGNTGELFF
>TRBV5-1|.|.|TRBJ2-5
TGCGCCAGCAGCTTGATGGGGTCTGAACAAGAGACCCAGTACTTC
CASSLMGSEQETQYF
>TRBV19|few|TRBD2|TRBJ2-1
TGTGCCAGTAGTCGCAGTAGCGGGGCAAGCTCCTACAATGAGCAGTTCTTC
CASSRSSGASSYNEQFF
>TRBV11-2|once|TRBD1|TRBJ2-1
TGTGCCAGCAGCTTGACAGGGTCCATCGGGTACAATGAGCAGTTCTTC
CASSLTGSIGYNEQFF
>TRBV27|.|TRBD1|TRBJ1-2
TGTGCCAGCAGGGGCCCCGGGACAGGGTTTTCCTATGGCTACACCTTC
CASRGPGTGFSYGYTF
>TRBV4-1|.|.|TRBJ2-5
TGCGCCAGCAGCCTCGGGACTCTACAAGAGACCCAGTACTTC
CASSLGTLQETQYF
>TRBV5-6|.|TRBD1|TRBJ1-5
TGTGCCAGCAGCGCCGGGACAGGATATAGCAATCAGCCCCAGCATTTT
CASSAGTGYSNQPQHF
>TRBV5-1|.|TRBD2|TRBJ2-1
TGCGCCAGCAGCTTGCAGGGACTAGCGGGATCAGAGGAGCAGTTCTTC
CASSLQGLAGSEEQFF
>TRBV6-6|once|.|TRBJ2-7
TGTGCCAGCAGTTCCCGGGACCGTCGTAACGAGCAGTACTTC
CASSSRDRRNEQYF
>TRBV7-3|once|TRBD2|TRBJ2-2
TGTGCCAGCAGCCCCGGACTAGCGGGTGCAACCGGGGAGCTGTTTTTT
CASSPGLAGATGELFF
>TRBV7-2|.|.|TRBJ2-3
TGTGCCAGCAGCTTAGGTGGGGCAGGGACAGATACGCAGTATTTT
CASSLGGAGTDTQYF
>TRBV7-2|once|.|TRBJ1-2
TGTGCCAGCAGCCCCTCCGGGAGGGCCCTCTATGGCTACACCTTC
CASSPSGRALYGYTF
>TRBV6-6|.|.|TRBJ1-5
TGTGCCAGCAGTTACTCGGCCTCAGGTCAGCCCCAGCATTTT
CASSYSASGQPQHF
>TRBV5-1|.|.|TRBJ1-3
TGCGCCAGCAGCTTGGGAGTGTACTCTGGAAACACCATATATTTT
CASSLGVYSGNTIYF
>TRBV5-1|.|TRBD2|TRBJ2-7
TGCGCCAGCAGCTCCCCGGGGGGTAGCCTGAACTCCTACGAGCAGTACTTC
CASSSPGGSLNSYEQYF
>TRBV4-2|once|.|TRBJ2-2
TGTGCCAGCAGCCAAGATTCCGCCTACAGTTTCCCCGGGGAGCTGTTTTTT
CASSQDSAYSFPGELFF
>TRBV15|.|.|TRBJ1-2
TGTGCCACCGGAAGTGGATCGACCTATGGCTACACCTTC
CATGSGSTYGYTF
>TRBV9|.|.|TRBJ1-2
TGTGCCAGCAGCGTTGATCATGGGGGGGCTGGCTACACCTTC
CASSVDHGGAGYTF
>TRBV7-7|.|.|TRBJ2-2
TGTGCTAGCAGCCCTGGCGTGCAAAGAGGTGGCACCGGGGAGCTGTTTTTT
CASSPGVQRGGTGELFF
>TRBV14|.|TRBD1|TRBJ2-5
TGTGCCAGCAGCCACCGGACAGGGGGCGAAGAGACCCAGTACTTC
CASSHRTGGEETQYF
>TRBV19|once|TRBD1|TRBJ1-6
TGTGCCAGTAGTGGACAGGGCGATTCACCCCTCCACTTT
CASSGQGDSPLHF
>TRBV11-2|.|.|TRBJ1-1
TGTGCCAGCAGCTTAGATCGGCCTGGGGTCCGTACCGAGGCTTTCTTT
CASSLDRPGVRTEAFF
>TRBV25-1|.|.|TRBJ1-1
TGTGCCAGCAGTGAATCTTCAGGGCGGACTGAAGCTTTCTTT
CASSESSGRTEAFF
>TRBV5-1|.|TRBD1|TRBJ1-6
TGCGCCAGCAGCACGGACAGGGGGGATAATTCACCCCTCCACTTT
CASSTDRGDNSPLHF
>TRBV7-9|.|TRBD2|TRBJ2-3
TGTGCCAGCAGCCCCGGAACTAGCGGGAGATCAGATACGCAGTATTTT
CASSPGTSGRSDTQYF
>TRBV7-9|.|.|TRBJ2-6
TGTGCCAGCAGCCGCCGGGTTGGTGGGGCCAACGTCCTGACTTTC
CASSRRVGGANVLTF
>TRBV4-1|.|TRBD2|TRBJ2-1
TGCGCCAGCAGCCCCGGACTAGCGAGGTTCAATGAGCAGTTCTTC
CASSPGLARFNEQFF
>TRBV14|.|.|TRBJ2-7
TGTGCCAGCAGCCAAGATCGTATCAGGGCCTACGAGCAGTACTTC
CASSQDRIRAYEQYF